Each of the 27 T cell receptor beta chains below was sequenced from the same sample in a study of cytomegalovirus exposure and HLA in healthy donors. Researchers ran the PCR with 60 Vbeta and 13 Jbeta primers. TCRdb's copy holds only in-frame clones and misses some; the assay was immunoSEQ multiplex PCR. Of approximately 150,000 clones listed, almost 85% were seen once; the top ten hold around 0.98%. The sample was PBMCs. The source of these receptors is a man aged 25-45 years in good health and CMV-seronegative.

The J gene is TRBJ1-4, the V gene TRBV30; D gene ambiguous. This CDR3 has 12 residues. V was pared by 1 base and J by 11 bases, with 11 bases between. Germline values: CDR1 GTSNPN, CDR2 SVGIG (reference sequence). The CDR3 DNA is TGTGCCTGGAGTGAGCAGTCGGGGAAACTGTTTTTT. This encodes CAWSEQSGKLFF.

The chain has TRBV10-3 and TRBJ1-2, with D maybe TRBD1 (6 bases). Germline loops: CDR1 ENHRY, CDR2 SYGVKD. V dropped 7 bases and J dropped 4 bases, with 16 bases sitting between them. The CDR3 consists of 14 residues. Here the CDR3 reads CAITQRGAGYGYTF. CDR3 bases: TGTGCCATCACCCAGCGGGGGGCTGGCTATGGCTACACCTTC.

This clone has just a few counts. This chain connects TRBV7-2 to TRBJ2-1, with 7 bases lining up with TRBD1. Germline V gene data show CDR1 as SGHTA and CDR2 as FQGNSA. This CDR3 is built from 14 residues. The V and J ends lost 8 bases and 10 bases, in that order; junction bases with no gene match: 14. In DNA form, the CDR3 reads TGTGCCAGCGGAATGGAGGTAGGGGGCAACGAGCAGTTCTTC. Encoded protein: CASGMEVGGNEQFF. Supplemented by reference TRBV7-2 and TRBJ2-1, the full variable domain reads GAGVSQSPSNKVTEKGKDVELRCDPISGHTALYWYRQSLGQGLEFLIYFQGNSAPDKSGLPSDRFSAERTGGSVSTLTIQRTQQEDSAVYLCASGMEVGGNEQFFGPGTRLTVL.

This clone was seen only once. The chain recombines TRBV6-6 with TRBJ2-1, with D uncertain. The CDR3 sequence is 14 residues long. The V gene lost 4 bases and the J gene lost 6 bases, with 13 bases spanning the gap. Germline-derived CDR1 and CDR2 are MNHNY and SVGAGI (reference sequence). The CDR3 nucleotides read TGTGCCAGCAGTTTGGTACGGAGTCTCAATGAGCAGTTCTTC. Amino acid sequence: CASSLVRSLNEQFF.

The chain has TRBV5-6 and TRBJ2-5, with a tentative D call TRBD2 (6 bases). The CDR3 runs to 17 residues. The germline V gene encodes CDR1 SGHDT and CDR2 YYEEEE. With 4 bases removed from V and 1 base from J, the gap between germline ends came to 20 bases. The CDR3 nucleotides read TGTGCCAGCAGCGCGACCCTGCGGCTAGCGCTCCAAGAGACCCAGTACTTC. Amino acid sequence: CASSATLRLALQETQYF.

The CDR3 loop is CATYPAGVQPHNEQFF. In DNA, the CDR3 is TGTGCCACCTACCCCGCGGGTGTACAACCCCACAATGAGCAGTTCTTC. The V and J genes are TRBV10-3 and TRBJ2-1, with D maybe TRBD2 (5 bases). V was clipped by 10 bases and J by 5 bases, with 24 bases between them. CDR1 and CDR2 from the germline V gene are ENHRY and SYGVKD. CDR3 length: 16 residues.

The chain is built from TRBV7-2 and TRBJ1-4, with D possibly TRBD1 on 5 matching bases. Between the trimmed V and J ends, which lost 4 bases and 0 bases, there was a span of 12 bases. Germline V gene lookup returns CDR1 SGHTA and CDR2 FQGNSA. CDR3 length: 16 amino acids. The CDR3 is CASSSAGGTTNEKLFF. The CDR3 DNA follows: TGTGCCAGCAGCTCGGCCGGGGGGACAACTAATGAAAAACTGTTTTTT.

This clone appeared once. The CDR3 DNA sequence: TGTGCCAGCGGGGGACAGGGTTTCCCCTACGAGCAGTACTTC. It yields the protein CASGGQGFPYEQYF. The gene calls are TRBV28 and TRBJ2-7; TRBD1 matches 9 bases. CDR3 length: 14 amino acids. Germline V gene sequence: CDR1 MDHEN, CDR2 SYDVKM. The V gene end was trimmed by 8 bases and the J gene end by 2 bases; junction bases not matched to a gene: 7.

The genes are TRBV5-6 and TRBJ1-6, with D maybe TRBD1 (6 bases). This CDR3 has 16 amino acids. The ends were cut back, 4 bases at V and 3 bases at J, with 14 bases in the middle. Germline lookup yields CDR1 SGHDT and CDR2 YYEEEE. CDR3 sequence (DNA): TGTGCCAGCAGCCTGCGGGGGGCCTACTATAATTCACCCCTCCACTTT. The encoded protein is CASSLRGAYYNSPLHF.

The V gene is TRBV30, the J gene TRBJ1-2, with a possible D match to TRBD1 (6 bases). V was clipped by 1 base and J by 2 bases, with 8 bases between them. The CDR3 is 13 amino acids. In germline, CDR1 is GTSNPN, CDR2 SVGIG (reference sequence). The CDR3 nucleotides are TGTGCCTGGAGTGAGGGGGGGAACTATGGCTACACCTTC. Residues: CAWSEGGNYGYTF.

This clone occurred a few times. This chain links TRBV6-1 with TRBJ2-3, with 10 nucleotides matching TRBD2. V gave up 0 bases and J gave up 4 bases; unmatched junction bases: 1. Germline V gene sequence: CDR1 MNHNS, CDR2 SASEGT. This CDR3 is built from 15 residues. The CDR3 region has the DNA TGTGCCAGCAGTGAAGCTAGCGGGGGGCCAGATACGCAGTATTTT. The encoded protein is CASSEASGGPDTQYF.

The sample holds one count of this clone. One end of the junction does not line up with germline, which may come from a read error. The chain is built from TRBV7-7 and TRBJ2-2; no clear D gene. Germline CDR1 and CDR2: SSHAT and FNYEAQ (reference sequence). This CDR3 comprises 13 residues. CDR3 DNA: TGTGCTAGCAGCTTAGTACAAACCGGGGAGCTGTTTTTT. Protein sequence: CASSLVQTGELFF.

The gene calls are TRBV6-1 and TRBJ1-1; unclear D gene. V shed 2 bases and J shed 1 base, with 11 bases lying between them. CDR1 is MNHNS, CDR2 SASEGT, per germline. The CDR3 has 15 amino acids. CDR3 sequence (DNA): TGTGCCAGCAGTGAACTCGGCCGACAGAACACTGAAGCTTTCTTT. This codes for CASSELGRQNTEAFF.

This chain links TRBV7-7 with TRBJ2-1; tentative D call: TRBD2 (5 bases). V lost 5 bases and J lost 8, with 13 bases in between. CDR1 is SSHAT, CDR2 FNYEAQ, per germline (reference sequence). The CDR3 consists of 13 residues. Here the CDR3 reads CASSPGLQHEQFF. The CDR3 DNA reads TGTGCCAGCAGCCCAGGACTTCAGCATGAGCAGTTCTTC.

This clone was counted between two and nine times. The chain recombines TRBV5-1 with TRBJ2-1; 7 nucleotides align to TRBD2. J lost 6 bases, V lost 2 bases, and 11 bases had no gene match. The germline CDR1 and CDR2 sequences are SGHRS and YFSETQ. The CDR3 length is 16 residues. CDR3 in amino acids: CASSFRYRREFNEQFF. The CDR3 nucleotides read TGCGCCAGCAGCTTTCGGTACCGGCGGGAGTTCAATGAGCAGTTCTTC.

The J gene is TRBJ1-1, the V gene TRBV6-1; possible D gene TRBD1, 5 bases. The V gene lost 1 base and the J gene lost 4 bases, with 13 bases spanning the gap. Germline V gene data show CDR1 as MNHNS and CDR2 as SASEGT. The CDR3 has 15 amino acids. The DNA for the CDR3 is TGTGCCAGCAGTGAAGGGTGGGAGGGGAGCACTGAAGCTTTCTTT. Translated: CASSEGWEGSTEAFF.

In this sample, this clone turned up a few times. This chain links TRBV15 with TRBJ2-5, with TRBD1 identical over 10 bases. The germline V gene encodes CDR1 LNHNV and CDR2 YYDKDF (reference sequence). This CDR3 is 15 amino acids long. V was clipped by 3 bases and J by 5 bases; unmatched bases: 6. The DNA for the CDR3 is TGTGCCACCAGCAGGGCGACAGGGGGCATGGAGACCCAGTACTTC. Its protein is CATSRATGGMETQYF.

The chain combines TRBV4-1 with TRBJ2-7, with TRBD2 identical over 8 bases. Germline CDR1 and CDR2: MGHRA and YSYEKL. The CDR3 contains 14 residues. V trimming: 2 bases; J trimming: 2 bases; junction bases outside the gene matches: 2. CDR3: CASSQPGGAYEQYF. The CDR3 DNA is TGCGCCAGCAGCCAACCCGGGGGGGCCTACGAGCAGTACTTC.

CDR3 bases: TGTGCCAGCAGTTACTTAGCGGGTAATGGAAACACCATATATTTT. Protein product: CASSYLAGNGNTIYF. V gene TRBV6-5 combines with J gene TRBJ1-3; D call uncertain. The CDR3 runs 15 residues. The germline V and J ends were trimmed by 1 base and 3 bases, with 10 bases remaining between them. Germline-derived CDR1 and CDR2 are MNHEY and SVGAGI.

CDR3 sequence (DNA): TGTGCCAGCTCACCCACGACTAGCGTCCTCACCGGGGAGCTGTTTTTT. It yields the protein CASSPTTSVLTGELFF. The V call is TRBV18, the J call TRBJ2-2; 8 nucleotides align to TRBD2. V lost 3 bases, J lost 4 bases, and 7 bases stayed unmatched. CDR1 KGHSH and CDR2 LQKENI come from the germline V gene. The CDR3 spans 16 residues.

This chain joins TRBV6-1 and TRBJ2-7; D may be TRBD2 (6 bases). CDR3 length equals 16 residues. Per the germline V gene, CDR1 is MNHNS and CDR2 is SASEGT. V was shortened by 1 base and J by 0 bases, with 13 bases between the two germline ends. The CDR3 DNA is TGTGCCAGCAGTGAAGGGAGTGGGGGGTACTCCTACGAGCAGTACTTC. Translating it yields CASSEGSGGYSYEQYF.

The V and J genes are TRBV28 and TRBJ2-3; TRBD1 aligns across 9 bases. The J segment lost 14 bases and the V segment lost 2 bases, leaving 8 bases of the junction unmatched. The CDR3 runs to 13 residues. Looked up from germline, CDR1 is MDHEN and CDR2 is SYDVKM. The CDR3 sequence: CASSLGLRDRAYF. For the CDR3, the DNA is TGTGCCAGCAGTTTAGGGTTGCGGGACAGGGCGTATTTT.

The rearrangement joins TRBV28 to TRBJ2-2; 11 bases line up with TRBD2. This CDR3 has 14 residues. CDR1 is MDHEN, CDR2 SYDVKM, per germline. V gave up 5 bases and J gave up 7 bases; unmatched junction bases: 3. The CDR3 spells CASSRLAGIGELFF. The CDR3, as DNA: TGTGCCAGCAGTCGACTAGCGGGAATCGGGGAGCTGTTTTTT.

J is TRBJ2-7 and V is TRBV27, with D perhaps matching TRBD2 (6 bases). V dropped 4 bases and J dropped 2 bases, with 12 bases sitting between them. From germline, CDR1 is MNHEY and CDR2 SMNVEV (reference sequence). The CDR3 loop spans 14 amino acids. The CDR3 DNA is TGTGCCAGCAGTTCCCTGGAGGGCCCCTACGAGCAGTACTTC. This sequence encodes CASSSLEGPYEQYF.

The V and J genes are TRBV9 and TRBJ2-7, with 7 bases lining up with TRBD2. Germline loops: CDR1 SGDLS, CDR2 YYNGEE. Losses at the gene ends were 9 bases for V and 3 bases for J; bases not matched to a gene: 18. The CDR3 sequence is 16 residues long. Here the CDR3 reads CAIRNPSGRMVYEQYF. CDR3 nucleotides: TGTGCCATTCGCAATCCTAGCGGACGTATGGTCTACGAGCAGTACTTC.

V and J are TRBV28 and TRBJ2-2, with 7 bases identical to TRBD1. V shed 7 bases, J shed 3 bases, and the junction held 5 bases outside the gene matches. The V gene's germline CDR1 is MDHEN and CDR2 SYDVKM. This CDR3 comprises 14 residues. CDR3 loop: CASKRGGDTGELFF. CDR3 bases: TGTGCCAGCAAGAGAGGGGGCGACACCGGGGAGCTGTTTTTT.

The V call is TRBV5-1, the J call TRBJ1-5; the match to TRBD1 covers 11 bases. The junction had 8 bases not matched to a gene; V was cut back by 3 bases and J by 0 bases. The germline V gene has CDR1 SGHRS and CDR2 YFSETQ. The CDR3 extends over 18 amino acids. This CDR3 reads CASSSGTGGESSNQPQHF. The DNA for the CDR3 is TGCGCCAGCAGCTCCGGGACAGGGGGAGAGTCTAGCAATCAGCCCCAGCATTTT. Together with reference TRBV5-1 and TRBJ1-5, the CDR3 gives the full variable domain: KAGVTQTPRYLIKTRGQQVTLSCSPISGHRSVSWYQQTPGQGLQFLFEYFSETQRNKGNFPGRFSGRQFSNSRSEMNVSTLELGDSALYLCASSSGTGGESSNQPQHFGDGTRLSIL.